The 29 T cell receptor beta chains given below trace back to one sample, sequenced in a study of response to subunit inactivated influenza vaccine. TCRdb called the RT-PCR reads again in MiXCR, with one record for every CDR3 protein. The table has hundreds of thousands of distinct CDR3 sequences, less than 15% seen once; the top ten hold 7.6%. This sample comprised PBMCs from blood, obtained around 15 days before vaccination. These TCRs come from a man aged 45-65 years who received an inactivated influenza vaccine.

This clonotype was seen a handful of times. The V gene is TRBV6-5, the J gene TRBJ2-7; 8 nucleotides agree with TRBD1. This CDR3 is built from 14 residues. J gave up 3 bases and V 4 bases, and 5 bases lay outside the gene matches. Germline CDR1 reads MNHEY; CDR2 reads SVGAGI. The CDR3 spells CASSSTGANYEQYF. CDR3 nucleotides: TGTGCCAGCAGTTCGACAGGGGCGAACTACGAGCAGTACTTC.

This clonotype was seen a handful of times. The chain uses TRBV20-1 and TRBJ2-2; 11 positions match TRBD2. After removal of 0 bases from V and 5 bases from J, the junction contained 8 bases not matched to a gene. The CDR3 has 17 amino acids. The germline V gene encodes CDR1 DFQATT and CDR2 SNEGSKA (reference sequence). The CDR3 is CSARDRLAGSITGELFF. The CDR3 DNA is TGCAGTGCTAGAGATCGACTAGCGGGATCCATTACCGGGGAGCTGTTTTTT.

The chain links TRBV18 to TRBJ2-5, with D possibly called TRBD1 or TRBD2 (5 bases each). The CDR3 length is 14 residues. V was cut by 3 bases and J by 1 base, with 9 bases left in between. Germline V gives CDR1 KGHSH, CDR2 LQKENI. In DNA form, the CDR3 reads TGTGCCAGCTCACCGGGACCTTCCCAAGAGACCCAGTACTTC. This encodes CASSPGPSQETQYF.

CDR3 coding DNA: TGTGCCAGCAGCGCTGGGACTAGCGGGAGTGCTGAGCAGTTCTTC. This sequence encodes CASSAGTSGSAEQFF. The chain carries TRBV7-6 and TRBJ2-1; TRBD2 agrees at 14 bases. Per the germline V gene, CDR1 is SGHVS and CDR2 is FNYEAQ. This CDR3 has 15 amino acids. V lost 5 bases to trimming and J lost 9 bases; unmatched junction nucleotides: 6.

The DNA of the CDR3 is TGTGCCAGCAGTTTCCCGACTAGCGGGGGACCCTACAATGAGCAGTTCTTC. This translates into CASSFPTSGGPYNEQFF. V is TRBV28 and J is TRBJ2-1, with 12 bases that match TRBD2. The CDR3 length is 17 residues. Germline V gene sequence: CDR1 MDHEN, CDR2 SYDVKM. The J segment lost 2 bases and the V segment lost 3 bases, leaving 5 bases of the junction unmatched.

This clonotype was recorded a few times. The V and J genes are TRBV6-1 and TRBJ2-2; D is unresolved. In germline, CDR1 is MNHNS, CDR2 SASEGT. The CDR3 runs 15 residues. Trimming cost V 5 bases and J 2 bases, with 12 bases left between them. The CDR3 region has the DNA TGTGCCAGCAGTACGTTGCGGAGCAACACCGGGGAGCTGTTTTTT. Protein product: CASSTLRSNTGELFF.

The rearrangement joins TRBV12-3 or TRBV12-4 to TRBJ1-1; unclear D gene. CDR3 size: 12 residues. V dropped 3 bases and J dropped 6 bases, with 8 bases sitting between them. The CDR3 region is CASSFGGPEAFF. In DNA, the CDR3 is TGTGCCAGCAGTTTTGGAGGCCCTGAAGCTTTCTTT.

This clonotype was found many times. The genes are TRBV10-3 and TRBJ2-1, with TRBD1 identical over 8 bases. The CDR3 loop spans 15 amino acids. Losses at the gene ends were 4 bases for V and 0 bases for J; bases not matched to a gene: 2. Looked up from germline, CDR1 is ENHRY and CDR2 is SYGVKD. CDR3 nucleotides: TGTGCCATCAGTGCGGACAGGGACTCCTACAATGAGCAGTTCTTC. The encoded protein is CAISADRDSYNEQFF.

This rearrangement joins TRBV6-6 to TRBJ2-1; no clear D gene. Trimming took 2 bases from V and 9 from J, leaving 11 bases between them. Germline values: CDR1 MNHNY, CDR2 SVGAGI (reference sequence). This CDR3 contains 13 residues. CDR3 sequence reads: CASSYDATGEQFF. The CDR3 bases are TGTGCCAGCAGTTACGACGCAACCGGTGAGCAGTTCTTC.

This clonotype was seen at least ten times. This chain uses TRBV4-3 with TRBJ1-2, with D unresolved. The CDR3 covers 14 residues. CDR1 is LGHNA, CDR2 YSLEER, per germline. V lost 0 bases, J lost 2 bases, and 7 bases lay in between. CDR3 amino acids: CASSQEAANYGYTF. DNA of the CDR3: TGCGCCAGCAGCCAAGAGGCTGCGAACTATGGCTACACCTTC.

This clonotype has only a few counts. This chain joins TRBV12-3 or TRBV12-4 and TRBJ2-7; no clear D. Trimming pared 6 bases from V and 5 bases from J, leaving 14 bases between. The CDR3 contains 13 residues. The CDR3 here is CASSLRVYDEQYF. CDR3 bases: TGTGCCAGCAGCCTTCGCGTGTACGACGAGCAGTACTTC.

V gene TRBV30 combines with J gene TRBJ2-7, with D hard to call. Trimming took 3 bases from V and 0 from J, leaving 6 bases between them. This CDR3 contains 12 residues. Looked up from germline, CDR1 is GTSNPN and CDR2 is SVGIG (reference sequence). In DNA, the CDR3 is TGTGCCTGGAGCCGGAGCTCCTACGAGCAGTACTTC. This sequence encodes CAWSRSSYEQYF.

This clonotype showed up many times. V is TRBV7-9 and J is TRBJ2-2; the D is unclear. The V gene lost 2 bases and the J gene lost 1 base, with 11 bases spanning the gap. The CDR3 runs to 16 residues. Germline V gives CDR1 SEHNR, CDR2 FQNEAQ (reference sequence). The CDR3 region is CASSLRQALNTGELFF. The CDR3 DNA sequence: TGTGCCAGCAGCTTACGGCAGGCCCTGAACACCGGGGAGCTGTTTTTT.

In this sample, this clonotype turned up many times. The chain uses TRBV4-1 and TRBJ1-5; D remains ambiguous. Trimming removed 1 base from V and 8 bases from J, with 6 bases in between. The CDR3 spans 12 residues. Germline assignment: CDR1 MGHRA and CDR2 YSYEKL. CDR3 sequence (DNA): TGCGCCAGCAGCCAAGGGGCGGAGCCCCAGCATTTT. It yields the protein CASSQGAEPQHF.

This clonotype came up a few times. The genes are TRBV20-1 and TRBJ2-1, with 8 positions matching TRBD2. After removal of 3 bases from V and 1 base from J, the junction contained 14 bases not matched to a gene. This CDR3 is 18 amino acids long. The germline V gene has CDR1 DFQATT and CDR2 SNEGSKA (reference sequence). The CDR3 region is CSARASGLVLGSYNEQFF. The CDR3 region has the DNA TGCAGTGCTAGGGCTAGCGGGTTAGTCCTGGGGTCCTACAATGAGCAGTTCTTC.

This clonotype was recorded many times. CDR3 coding DNA: TGTGCCAGCAGCTTACTCCGTCAGGGAAGAGGCGAGCAGTACTTC. This encodes CASSLLRQGRGEQYF. This sequence joins TRBV7-2 and TRBJ2-7; D is possibly TRBD1 (5 bases). Germline V lookup: CDR1 SGHTA, CDR2 FQGNSA. V dropped 2 bases and J dropped 6 bases, with 17 bases sitting between them. CDR3 length: 15 amino acids.

Many counts were recorded for this clonotype. The V gene is TRBV27, the J gene TRBJ1-2; D not resolved. This CDR3 spans 15 amino acids. The germline V and J ends were trimmed by 4 bases and 8 bases, with 20 bases remaining between them. Germline CDR1 is MNHEY and CDR2 is SMNVEV (reference sequence). CDR3 in amino acids: CASSYYPGITEGYTF. The CDR3, as DNA: TGTGCCAGCAGTTACTACCCGGGGATAACGGAGGGCTACACCTTC.

This chain uses TRBV11-2 with TRBJ1-6; no firm D call. The V gene's germline CDR1 is SGHAT and CDR2 FQNNGV. With 0 bases removed from V and 7 bases from J, the gap between germline ends came to 4 bases. This CDR3 is built from 13 residues. As DNA, the CDR3 is TGTGCCAGCAGCTTAGAGGTGAATTCACCCCTCCACTTT. Translated, it gives CASSLEVNSPLHF.

This clonotype was counted many times. The chain joins TRBV20-1 to TRBJ2-7, with TRBD2 identical over 8 bases. V was clipped by 2 bases and J by 0 bases; unmatched bases: 12. The CDR3 consists of 17 residues. Germline assignment: CDR1 DFQATT and CDR2 SNEGSKA (reference sequence). CDR3 loop: CSARIDKASGFSYEQYF. The CDR3 DNA reads as TGCAGTGCTAGAATAGACAAGGCTAGCGGGTTCTCCTACGAGCAGTACTTC.

This clonotype has ten or more counts. The chain couples TRBV5-1 to TRBJ2-3; D is undetermined. CDR3 length equals 13 residues. CDR1 is SGHRS, CDR2 YFSETQ, per germline. Trimming took 2 bases from V and 4 from J, leaving 8 bases between them. This chain's CDR3 is CASSFIVPDTQYF. The CDR3 DNA follows: TGCGCCAGCAGCTTTATTGTCCCAGATACGCAGTATTTT.

This chain joins TRBV7-7 and TRBJ2-5; 8 bases agree with TRBD2. Germline assignment: CDR1 SSHAT and CDR2 FNYEAQ (reference sequence). The CDR3 contains 16 residues. The V segment lost 5 bases and the J segment 5 bases; nucleotides outside the gene matches: 13. The CDR3 protein is CASSPRLASSGETQYF. The CDR3 DNA reads as TGTGCCAGCAGCCCTCGACTAGCGAGCAGTGGGGAGACCCAGTACTTC.

This clonotype has at least ten counts. The rearrangement uses TRBV5-1 and TRBJ1-2; D is unclear. Germline V CDR1 and CDR2: SGHRS, YFSETQ. V was clipped by 1 base and J by 6 bases, with 16 bases between them. This CDR3 region has 15 residues. CDR3 nucleotides: TGCGCCAGCAGCTTGCAACCGGCCTCCCAGGATGGCTACACCTTC. Its protein product is CASSLQPASQDGYTF.

This clonotype showed up just a few times. The chain couples TRBV11-2 to TRBJ1-1, with 10 positions matching TRBD1. CDR1 and CDR2 from the germline V gene are SGHAT and FQNNGV. CDR3 length: 17 residues. After removal of 7 bases from V and 4 bases from J, the junction contained 15 bases not matched to a gene. The CDR3 loop is CASTVGQGMIRGTEAFF. The CDR3 region has the DNA TGTGCCAGCACCGTGGGACAGGGGATGATCAGAGGCACTGAAGCTTTCTTT.

The chain links TRBV27 to TRBJ2-5, with 14 bases matching TRBD2. After removal of 5 bases from V and 5 bases from J, the junction contained 13 bases not matched to a gene. Germline V CDR1 and CDR2: MNHEY, SMNVEV (reference sequence). The CDR3 is made up of 18 amino acids. CDR3 sequence (DNA): TGTGCCAGCAGTCCAAAGGGAAGGACTAGCGGGAGGCGGGAGACCCAGTACTTC. Protein: CASSPKGRTSGRRETQYF.

This clonotype has more than one count but fewer than ten. This chain links TRBV24-1 with TRBJ2-2, with 9 bases fitting TRBD2. V was clipped by 7 bases and J by 1 base; unmatched bases: 6. The length of the CDR3 is 16 residues. Germline V CDR1 and CDR2: KGHDR, SFDVKD. The CDR3 DNA follows: TGTGCCACCAGGGATAGCGGGAGAGGGAACACCGGGGAGCTGTTTTTT. This translates into CATRDSGRGNTGELFF.

This clonotype was found a few times. The V gene is TRBV5-1, the J gene TRBJ2-1, with 7 positions matching TRBD1. The CDR3 has 16 amino acids. V gave up 4 bases and J gave up 10 bases; unmatched junction bases: 17. Looked up from germline, CDR1 is SGHRS and CDR2 is YFSETQ. This CDR3 reads CASSQSPGTANLEQFF. CDR3 coding DNA: TGCGCCAGCAGCCAAAGCCCGGGGACAGCCAACTTGGAGCAGTTCTTC.

This clonotype appeared a few times. This chain joins TRBV12-3 or TRBV12-4 and TRBJ2-1, with D perhaps matching TRBD2 (5 bases). The CDR3 sequence is 14 residues long. The V end lost 6 bases, the J end lost 9 bases, and 18 bases lay between the germline ends. CDR3 amino acids: CASSNRELASEQFF. CDR3 sequence (DNA): TGTGCCAGCAGCAATAGGGAGTTAGCAAGTGAGCAGTTCTTC.

This clonotype turned up a few times. The genes are TRBV11-2 and TRBJ2-1, with 7 bases matching TRBD2. V gave up 5 bases and J gave up 9 bases; unmatched junction bases: 7. The CDR3 spans 13 residues. The germline gives CDR1 SGHAT, CDR2 FQNNGV. Here the CDR3 reads CASSTNSGGEQFF. CDR3 coding DNA: TGTGCCAGCAGCACAAACTCGGGAGGTGAGCAGTTCTTC. The full variable domain, completed using reference TRBV11-2 and TRBJ2-1, is EAGVAQSPRYKIIEKRQSVAFWCNPISGHATLYWYQQILGQGPKLLIQFQNNGVVDDSQLPKDRFSAERLKGVDSTLKIQPAKLEDSAVYLCASSTNSGGEQFFGPGTRLTVL.

The chain couples TRBV9 to TRBJ2-7, with 7 positions matching TRBD1. Germline V CDR1 and CDR2: SGDLS, YYNGEE. V was clipped by 0 bases and J by 6 bases; unmatched bases: 6. The CDR3 is 14 residues long. This CDR3 reads CASSVGVTGIEQYF. The CDR3 DNA follows: TGTGCCAGCAGCGTAGGGGTGACAGGGATCGAGCAGTACTTC.